The clone carrying this T cell receptor (beta chain) was detected only a few times. Antigen specificity is unknown. Sequence at one end of the junction differs from germline and may be a read error. Per germline, CDR1 MNHNS and CDR2 SASEGT. There are 12 residues in the CDR3. The data stem from a study of PD-1 blockade in classical Hodgkin lymphoma. Notes on the study in general: Prior to therapy, complete responders displayed diversity much like that of newly diagnosed patients. Some patients began nivolumab under 1 year after ASCT. These patients were excluded from later analyses.

Profiled with immunoSEQ multiplex PCR; TCRdb holds only in-frame clones, not every one. The table lists around 23,000 clones, roughly four fifths of them singletons. Time point in this sample: cycle 4 day 1 (C4D1), after less than 7 weeks of nivolumab. Brentuximab vedotin exposure varied among the patients, all of whom had relapsed after autologous stem cell transplantation. This receptor was obtained from a human donor with classical Hodgkin lymphoma. Sequencing was performed on peripheral blood mononuclear cells (PBMCs), taken before the fourth cycle of nivolumab. V usage is TRBV6-1 and J usage is TRBJ1-2, with no clear D. The DNA of the CDR3 is TGTGCCAGCAGCGAAGTTAACTATGGCTACACCTTC. Encoded protein: CASSEVNYGYTF.